A selection of T cell receptor beta chains follows, all from one sample in a study of cytomegalovirus exposure and HLA in healthy donors. The data were produced by immunoSEQ multiplex PCR, yet TCRdb's version contains in-frame clones alone and is incomplete. The sample yields 90,000 to 150,000 clones, 77% seen once. Specimen: PBMCs. The receptors shown here come from a man aged 35 to 55 in good health and CMV-seropositive. Each CDR3 is given with its conserved first and last residue.

V	J	CDR3
TRBV28	TRBJ1-3	CASSLIISGNTIYF
TRBV19	TRBJ1-6	CASKKDRTDYNSPLHF
TRBV27	TRBJ1-2	CASSLRDRGIYGYTF
TRBV7-9	TRBJ1-1	CSSSPQRGGAEAFF
TRBV7-9	NA	CASSSMTGFSYEQYF
TRBV6-5	TRBJ2-5	CASSRTAGNQETQYF
TRBV28	TRBJ2-7	CASSLTGGDSYEQYF
TRBV28	TRBJ1-6	CASSARTGGRYNSPLHF
TRBV18	TRBJ1-1	CASSFDQPRRGWNTEAFF
TRBV7-2	TRBJ2-5	CASSLGAGPQETQYF
TRBV11-2	TRBJ2-3	CASSLAVAGDTDTQYF
TRBV5-1	TRBJ2-7	CASRFLAGGSYEQYF
TRBV9	TRBJ1-2	CASSPRTGNYGYTF
TRBV27	TRBJ2-1	CAGSSNGLAVNEQFF
TRBV6-6	TRBJ2-1	CASSLFNEQFF
TRBV4-1	TRBJ1-1	CASSQDRSTGAFF